Each of the 8 T cell receptor beta chains below was sequenced from the same sample in a study of blood T cell repertoires in COVID-19. Data came from immunoSEQ multiplex PCR; TCRdb stores just in-frame clones and leaves some out. The data contain 360,000 or so clones, roughly nine tenths of them seen just once; the ten biggest clones take up 2.5% to 3%. Sequences were obtained from PBMCs or T cells enriched from blood (not recorded which). These receptors all come from a woman aged 25-40 years who had recovered from COVID-19.

V is TRBV2 and J is TRBJ1-2; 8 bases align to TRBD1. The CDR3 extends over 16 amino acids. The ends lost 3 bases at V and 7 bases at J; junction bases unmatched: 13. Per germline, CDR1 SNHLY and CDR2 FYNNEI. CDR3 protein: CASSEVLEDRGPGYTF. The CDR3 DNA sequence: TGTGCCAGCAGTGAGGTCCTAGAAGACAGGGGCCCTGGCTACACCTTC.

V and J are TRBV7-9 and TRBJ2-7; 13 nucleotides match TRBD2. Germline V lookup: CDR1 SEHNR, CDR2 FQNEAQ (reference sequence). Losses at the gene ends were 4 bases for V and 6 bases for J; bases not matched to a gene: 15. The CDR3 totals 18 residues. CDR3 nucleotides: TGTGCCAGCAGCTCTCTGACCGGGACTAGCGGGGCCCGGGGCGAGCAGTACTTC. Translation gives CASSSLTGTSGARGEQYF.

J is TRBJ2-7 and V is TRBV4-2, with 15 nucleotides matching TRBD2. The V segment lost 0 bases and the J segment 7 bases; nucleotides outside the gene matches: 7. Germline V CDR1 and CDR2: LGHNA, YNFKEQ. This CDR3 spans 17 amino acids. The CDR3 sequence is CASSQDGTSGRRWEQYF. The CDR3 DNA is TGTGCCAGCAGCCAAGACGGGACTAGCGGGAGGCGTTGGGAGCAGTACTTC.

Of note for this clone: The sample carries other DNA sequences with the same CDR3. The chain employs TRBV5-6 and TRBJ1-2, with 9 positions matching TRBD1. The V gene end was trimmed by 4 bases and the J gene end by 6 bases; junction bases not matched to a gene: 7. The CDR3 is made up of 14 amino acids. Germline-derived CDR1 and CDR2 are SGHDT and YYEEEE. The CDR3 nucleotides are TGTGCCAGCAGCCTGGGGGACAGGGAGAATGGCTACACCTTC. Protein: CASSLGDRENGYTF.

V gene TRBV6-1 combines with J gene TRBJ1-1; D is unresolved. CDR1 and CDR2 (germline): MNHNS, SASEGT. This CDR3 is 14 amino acids long. V was cut by 0 bases and J by 5 bases, with 10 bases left in between. In DNA form, the CDR3 reads TGTGCCAGCAGTGAAGCGCAACAAGTGACTGAAGCTTTCTTT. Its protein is CASSEAQQVTEAFF.

The chain carries TRBV2 and TRBJ2-2; 15 bases fit TRBD2. CDR1 is SNHLY, CDR2 FYNNEI, per germline. V gave up 4 bases and J gave up 6 bases; unmatched junction bases: 6. The CDR3 has 17 amino acids. The CDR3 DNA follows: TGTGCCAGCAGTGTGGGACTAGCGGGAGGCGGGGCCGGGGAGCTGTTTTTT. Translating gives CASSVGLAGGGAGELFF.

The chain recombines TRBV30 with TRBJ1-6; D remains unclear. Germline V lookup: CDR1 GTSNPN, CDR2 SVGIG (reference sequence). The CDR3 has 14 residues. V was shortened by 0 bases and J by 10 bases, with 13 bases between the two germline ends. The CDR3 spells CAWSVSSVWSPLHF. Written as DNA, the CDR3 is TGTGCCTGGAGTGTAAGCTCGGTTTGGTCACCCCTCCACTTT.

The chain carries TRBV11-3 and TRBJ2-3; tentative D call: TRBD2 (6 bases). The V gene lost 8 bases and the J gene lost 1 base, with 10 bases spanning the gap. The CDR3 extends over 13 amino acids. CDR1 is SGHNT and CDR2 is YENEEA in the germline V gene. CDR3: CASPSDRTDTQYF. The CDR3 bases are TGTGCCAGCCCTAGCGACCGCACAGATACGCAGTATTTT.